This TCR beta chain was captured by sequencing in a study of T cells after yellow fever vaccination (dated by TCRdb to between 2018 and 2021). In terms of the full investigation: Libraries from fractions with low cell numbers were prepared with the SMART-Seq v4 Ultra Low Input RNA kit. Blood samples were taken at several timepoints before and after primary and secondary immunization, and bulk PBMC replicates and cell subsets were isolated. Two healthy male donors, one aged 18 to 29 and one aged 30 to 40 years, were included in the cohort. To follow T-cell clones before and after primary and booster YFV17D yellow fever vaccination, bulk TCR alpha and beta repertoires were sequenced over time.

The full study reports these points: After the booster, most clones that had expanded after primary vaccination were detected again (around 96% of CD4 and around nine tenths of CD8), suggesting broad maintenance of memory. The secondary T-cell response was weaker than the primary response but faster, peaking on day 5 instead of day 15. A small fraction of clonotypes showed up in both the CD4 and CD8 compartments, probably as a result of convergent recombination. Only a couple of donors were included in the study, so the extent to which the findings can be generalized is limited. FACS-sorted repertoires could contain abundant contaminating clonotypes from the bulk population, so computational filtering was required.

Concerning this clonotype itself: This clone's antigen is unknown. No per-base quality is available; no much larger clone lies one base away.

The CDR3 measures 14 amino acids from cysteine to phenylalanine. Only CDR3 DNA is held: 42 bases, read in frame from base 1. V is pruned by 2 bases and J by 6 bases, leaving 6 bases of the junction without a gene match. Sequences SGHRS (CDR1) and YFSETQ (CDR2) are obtained from the germline V gene. According to the study, the label for this sample's treatment or condition signals: live attenuated yellow fever vaccine strain. At each blood-draw timepoint, two biological replicates of bulk PBMCs were collected. PBMCs were isolated from peripheral blood using a standard Ficoll-Paque protocol. TriZol was used to extract RNA from bulk PBMCs, from CD4 and CD8 fractions, and from dextramer-positive and dextramer-negative fractions. Sequencing took place on an Illumina NovaSeq 6000. TCR cDNA was synthesized by 5'RACE template switching, which introduced a universal primer site and unique molecular identifiers. cDNA synthesis was primed from both the TCR alpha and TCR beta constant segments. Library amplification used two PCR steps, and the second PCR step added sample barcodes and sequencing adapters. Sequencing of libraries was performed on Illumina HiSeq 2500 (2x100 bp) or NovaSeq (2x150 bp). For the original study's pipeline: MIGEC handled demultiplexing of reads and collapsing into UMI consensus sequences, while MiXCR performed V(D)J alignment. Vaccine-responding clonotypes were defined with edgeR using replicate PBMC samples, requiring FDR below 0.01 and a log2 fold change above 5 up to day 15. Each bulk clonotype was labeled CD4 or CD8 based on which sequenced repertoire, CD4 or CD8, contained the clonotype at higher abundance. TCRdb redid the processing of the public reads, applying fastp at Q25 and MiXCR, and retained in-frame beta chains. Rows matching on CDR3 protein sequence are summarized as one entry with the most common DNA and genes. The V and J calls follow TCRdb's processing rather than the paper's. The sample table lists about 350,000 distinct CDR3 sequences, about 4% of them with a count of one. The ten biggest clones cover 20% to 25% of the sample.

Sequenced material: PBMCs, taken 5 days after the yellow fever booster vaccination. The sequence was collected from a man aged 18 to 30 who received the YFV17D yellow fever vaccine. The chain was built from TRBV5-1 and TRBJ1-2; 8 middle bases align to TRBD1. The base sequence is TGCGCCAGCAGCTTAGTCGGACAGGGTCATGGCTACACCTTC. This is translated as CASSLVGQGHGYTF.